Listed below are T cell receptor beta chains from one sample, sequenced in a study of T cells after yellow fever vaccination. Via MiXCR, TCRdb re-called the 5' RACE reads, giving one row per CDR3 protein. The sample gives a few hundred thousand distinct CDR3 sequences, roughly 20% of which show up once; roughly 19% is in the top ten. The sample was PBMCs, taken before the yellow fever booster vaccination. These receptors were collected from a man aged 18 to 29 who received the YFV17D yellow fever vaccine. Both conserved end residues are trimmed from each CDR3.

v_gene	j_gene	CDR3aa
TRBV9	TRBJ2-7	ASSPTPLRAYEQY
TRBV20-1	TRBJ2-1	SARHTPTGAYNEQF
TRBV4-3	TRBJ2-7	ASSQDGTDRD
TRBV4-3	TRBJ2-3	ASSQPGTSRNTDTQY
TRBV7-2	TRBJ1-5	ASSFDRVGQPQH
TRBV29-1	TRBJ2-2	SVPGQGLTNTGELF
TRBV29-1	TRBJ2-3	SVSGGATDTQY
TRBV20-1	TRBJ2-1	SAYAWGGERDEQF
TRBV6-5	TRBJ2-3	ASSYWGFTDTQY
TRBV3-1	TRBJ2-7	ASSHESRQQY